This T cell receptor beta chain stems from a study of synovial regulatory T cells in juvenile arthritis (dated by TCRdb to the mid-2010s). Regarding the study in general: Of the sequenced patients, about 6 received methotrexate, one received methotrexate plus infliximab, three were therapy-naive, and one had no treatment information. TCRbeta CDR3 repertoires of blood iaTreg cells, other blood Treg cells and synovial fluid Treg cells from matched patient samples were compared in the study. Although effector T cell subsets in the cohort were also sequenced for comparisons, the Treg dataset on its own covers only blood and synovial fluid Treg cells. TCR repertoire comparisons included Treg and Teff subsets from more than nine JIA patients with active disease.

Libraries were prepared through the immunoSEQ multiplex PCR assay. TCRbeta CDR3 sequencing was performed by Adaptive Biotechnologies. From the authors' description of their analysis: To assess repertoire similarity, the researchers used the Chao-modified Jaccard index along with median clonotype overlap taken from 200 random subsamples at equal sample size. Similarity analyses used either productive nucleotide sequences or in silico-translated amino acid sequences. Repertoires were compared using hierarchical clustering with single linkage and t-SNE, both based on Chao-modified Jaccard distances. Repertoire diversity was quantified with the Renyi index, after sample size normalisation, across a range of alpha values. In TCRdb, the immuneACCESS table is reduced to in-frame sequences with V and J assigned. These tables do not hold every clone; where another copy was compared, an unresolved V gene accounts for under half, and the others remain unexplained. V and J calls and clone size follow that table, whereas D and trimming were derived from the DNA. This sample's table has entries for several thousand clones. Under 2% of the sample rests with the top ten.

TCR repertoire donors were some 11 juvenile idiopathic arthritis patients with active disease who had not reached inactive disease, 3 polyarticular and 8 oligoarticular. The median age of the TCR-sequenced patients was 9.5 to 15 years (range roughly 2.4-25), and their median disease duration was roughly 7 years (range 0.2-19.1). Samples for TCR repertoire analysis came from two centres in Italy. Peripheral blood mononuclear cells were separated using a Histopaque-1077 density gradient and frozen in roughly 90% FCS with around 10% DMSO. The paper as a whole reports these results and caveats: iaTreg TCR repertoires were largely private across patients and partially overlapped with synovial Teff and blood CPL repertoires. Lower TCR diversity was observed in blood iaTreg cells than in other blood Treg cells, consistent with antigen-driven expansion. Synovial Treg cells shared more CDR3 sequences with iaTreg cells than with other blood Treg cells; Chao-Jaccard similarity confirmed closer relation.

With respect to this clone: Its cognate antigen has yet to be identified.

The clonotype originates from a donor younger than 30 with juvenile idiopathic arthritis. The sample was Treg cells from blood. The cell subset or site label for this specimen denotes: remaining (HLA-DR-negative) circulating blood Treg cells.

CDR3 region: CASSLGGRVGVEQYF. The rearrangement joined TRBV5-1 to TRBJ2-7; TCRdb reports TRBD2, a call that lacks DNA to check it against. The CDR3 spans 15 residues, from the cysteine through the phenylalanine. A DNA sequence was not provided. CDR1 SGHRS and CDR2 YFSETQ were looked up in the germline V gene. Extended through the reference TRBV5-1 and TRBJ2-7 proteins, this CDR3 yields the full variable domain: KAGVTQTPRYLIKTRGQQVTLSCSPISGHRSVSWYQQTPGQGLQFLFEYFSETQRNKGNFPGRFSGRQFSNSRSEMNVSTLELGDSALYLCASSLGGRVGVEQYFGPGTRLTVT.